This T cell receptor (beta chain) was sequenced during a study of blood T cell repertoires in COVID-19. Clones were sequenced by immunoSEQ multiplex PCR, and TCRdb holds only the in-frame ones, with some missing. The data contain about 380,000 clones, around 89% of them singletons. The germline V gene has CDR1 MDHEN and CDR2 SYDVKM. This CDR3 is 22 amino acids long. The V gene end was trimmed by 2 bases and the J gene end by 3 bases; junction bases not matched to a gene: 28. The TCR was taken from a young man with active or convalescent COVID-19. This sequence joins TRBV28 and TRBJ2-7; 7 bases fit TRBD1. The sequenced sample was peripheral blood. CDR3 loop: CASSLGFVFLSQGDKDFYEQYF. The CDR3 bases are TGTGCCAGCAGTTTAGGGTTCGTTTTCTTAAGTCAGGGGGATAAAGATTTCTACGAGCAGTACTTC.